Listed below are T cell receptor beta chains from one sample, sequenced in a study of T cells in Graves' hyperthyroidism and ophthalmopathy. From the multiplex PCR reads, TCRdb called clonotypes with MiXCR, one entry per CDR3 protein. The table includes about 690,000 distinct CDR3 sequences, 15% to 20% detected once. The specimen was blood. These TCRs come from a man between 50 and 59 years old with Graves' hyperthyroidism. The CDR3 runs from the conserved cysteine through the conserved F or W. Fields, in order: CDR3 length, D gene, V gene, clone size, J gene, CDR3 protein, CDR3 DNA. A D gene is named only where the DNA matches it firmly. Where a row states a size, it is once, few, many or the class of an expanded clone; other rows omit it.

17,.,TRBV4-1,.,TRBJ2-5,CASSPGLGRPIGETQYF,TGCGCCAGCAGCCCAGGGTTGGGCCGCCCAATTGGAGAGACCCAGTACTTC
14,.,TRBV12-3/TRBV12-4,few,TRBJ2-3,CASSLNGLTDTQYF,TGTGCCAGCAGTTTAAACGGACTCACAGATACGCAGTATTTT
15,TRBD2,TRBV5-1,.,TRBJ2-1,CASSSSAGGLDEQFF,TGCGCCAGCAGCTCTTCGGCGGGAGGGCTCGATGAGCAGTTCTTC
16,TRBD2,TRBV28,many,TRBJ2-7,CASTAGGRGNHYEQYF,TGTGCCAGCACCGCGGGAGGGCGGGGAAACCACTACGAGCAGTACTTC
15,.,TRBV9,many,TRBJ1-3,CASSVQVGAGNTIYF,TGTGCCAGCAGCGTACAGGTGGGGGCTGGAAACACCATATATTTT
17,.,TRBV5-1,few,TRBJ1-2,CASSQISDGGWSYGYTF,TGCGCCAGCAGCCAAATTTCGGACGGGGGCTGGAGCTATGGCTACACCTTC
12,.,TRBV3-1,few,TRBJ1-6,CASSQGRSPLHF,TGTGCCAGCAGCCAAGGAAGATCACCCCTCCACTTT
15,.,TRBV7-2,.,TRBJ2-2,CASSFFLQNTGELFF,TGTGCCAGCAGCTTTTTTCTTCAGAACACCGGGGAGCTGTTTTTT
16,TRBD1,TRBV12-3/TRBV12-4,many,TRBJ2-3,CASTLGYRGFTDTQYF,TGTGCCAGCACCCTTGGGTACAGGGGATTTACAGATACGCAGTATTTT
16,TRBD2,TRBV5-1,many,TRBJ2-2,CASSPSGGSSAGELFF,TGCGCCAGCAGCCCGAGTGGCGGGAGTAGTGCCGGGGAGCTGTTTTTT
14,.,TRBV10-3,many,TRBJ1-1,CAINGGGMNTEAFF,TGTGCCATCAACGGAGGGGGGATGAACACTGAAGCTTTCTTT
14,TRBD1,TRBV7-9,many,TRBJ2-7,CASSDGDSTYEQYF,TGTGCCAGCAGCGACGGGGACAGCACCTACGAGCAGTACTTC
20,TRBD1,TRBV7-6,.,TRBJ2-6,CASSSLEVRDRTSGANVLTF,TGTGCCAGCAGCTCCCTAGAAGTCCGGGACAGAACTAGTGGGGCCAACGTCCTGACTTTC
11,.,TRBV7-9,many,TRBJ2-1,CASSFRDEQFF,TGTGCCAGCAGCTTCAGGGATGAGCAGTTCTTC
13,TRBD2,TRBV29-1,.,TRBJ2-7,CSGRTSGENEQYF,TGCAGCGGTCGGACTAGCGGGGAGAACGAGCAGTACTTC
19,.,TRBV7-8,many,TRBJ2-3,CASSTLRPRIHSFTDTQYF,TGTGCCAGCAGCACCCTGCGCCCCAGGATTCACTCCTTCACAGATACGCAGTATTTT
15,.,TRBV27,few,TRBJ1-5,CASGPRPSGLQPQHF,TGTGCCAGCGGTCCACGCCCCTCGGGACTGCAGCCCCAGCATTTT
14,.,TRBV7-8,many,TRBJ2-1,CASSRDSLPNEQFF,TGTGCCAGCAGCCGGGACTCCCTTCCCAATGAGCAGTTCTTC
14,.,TRBV5-1,.,TRBJ2-7,CASSLDRDTYEQYF,TGCGCCAGCAGCTTGGATAGGGACACCTACGAGCAGTACTTC
11,.,TRBV7-8,.,TRBJ2-7,CASSPADEQYF,TGTGCCAGCAGCCCCGCAGACGAGCAGTACTTC
9,.,TRBV2,many,TRBJ2-1,CAIHNEQFF,TGTGCCATCCACAATGAGCAGTTCTTC
13,.,TRBV30,many,TRBJ1-5,CAWNLGPSWPQHF,TGTGCCTGGAATCTCGGGCCTTCGTGGCCCCAGCATTTT
15,.,TRBV15,many,TRBJ1-5,CATSREGTRFQPQHF,TGTGCCACCAGCAGAGAAGGGACAAGGTTTCAGCCCCAGCATTTT